Reported below is one T cell receptor (beta chain). Sequencing was performed with immunoSEQ multiplex PCR; in TCRdb, only in-frame clones are kept and a portion is missing. The table lists fewer than 45,000 clones, around 85% of them singletons. The source of the sample is a study of blood T cell repertoires in COVID-19. Looking at the study overall: Acute-phase and convalescent COVID-19 samples originated in the United States, Italy and Spain.

After removal of 3 bases from V and 6 bases from J, the junction contained 6 bases not matched to a gene. CDR3 length: 14 amino acids. CDR1 is MNHEY, CDR2 SVGAGI, per germline. The sample consisted of peripheral blood. This TCR was recovered from a woman older than 75 with acute or convalescent COVID-19. V usage is TRBV6-5 and J usage is TRBJ2-7, with 9 bases identical to TRBD2. CDR3 DNA: TGTGCCAGCAGTTATACGCTAGCGGGACGCGAGCAGTACTTC. Translation gives CASSYTLAGREQYF.